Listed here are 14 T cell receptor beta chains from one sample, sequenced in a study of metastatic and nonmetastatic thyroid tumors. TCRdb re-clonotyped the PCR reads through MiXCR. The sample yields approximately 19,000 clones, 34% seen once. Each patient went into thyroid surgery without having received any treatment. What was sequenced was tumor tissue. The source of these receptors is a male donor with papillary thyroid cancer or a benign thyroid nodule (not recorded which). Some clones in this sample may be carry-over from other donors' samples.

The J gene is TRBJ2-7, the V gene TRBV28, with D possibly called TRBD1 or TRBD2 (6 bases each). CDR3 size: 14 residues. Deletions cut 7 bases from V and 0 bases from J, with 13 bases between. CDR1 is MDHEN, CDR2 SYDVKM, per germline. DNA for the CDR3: TGTGCCAGCACCCCGGGGGCTAGCTCCTACGAGCAGTACTTC. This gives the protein CASTPGASSYEQYF.

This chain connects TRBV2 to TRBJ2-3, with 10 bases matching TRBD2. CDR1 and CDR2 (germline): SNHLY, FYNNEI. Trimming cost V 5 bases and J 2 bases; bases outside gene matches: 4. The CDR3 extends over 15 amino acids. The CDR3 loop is CASSSSGSSTDTQYF. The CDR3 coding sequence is TGTGCCAGCAGTTCTAGCGGGAGCTCCACAGATACGCAGTATTTT.

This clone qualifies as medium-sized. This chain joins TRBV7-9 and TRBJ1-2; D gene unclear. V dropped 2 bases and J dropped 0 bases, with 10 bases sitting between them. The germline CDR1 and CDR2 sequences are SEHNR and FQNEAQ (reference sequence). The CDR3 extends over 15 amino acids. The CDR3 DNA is TGTGCCAGCAGCTTATCGGCAGTGACTAACTATGGCTACACCTTC. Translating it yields CASSLSAVTNYGYTF.

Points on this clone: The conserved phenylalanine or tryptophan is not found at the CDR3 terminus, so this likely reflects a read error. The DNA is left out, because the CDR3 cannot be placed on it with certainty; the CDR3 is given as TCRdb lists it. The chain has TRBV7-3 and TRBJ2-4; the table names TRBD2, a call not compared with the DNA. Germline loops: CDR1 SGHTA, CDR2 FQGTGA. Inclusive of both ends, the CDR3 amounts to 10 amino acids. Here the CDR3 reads CASSLGPPSG.

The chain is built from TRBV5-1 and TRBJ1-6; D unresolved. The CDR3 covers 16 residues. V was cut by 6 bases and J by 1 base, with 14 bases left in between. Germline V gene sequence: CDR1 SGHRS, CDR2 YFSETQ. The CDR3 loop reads CASTKTASSYNSPLHF. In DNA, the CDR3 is TGCGCCAGCACCAAGACTGCGTCGTCCTATAATTCACCCCTCCACTTT.

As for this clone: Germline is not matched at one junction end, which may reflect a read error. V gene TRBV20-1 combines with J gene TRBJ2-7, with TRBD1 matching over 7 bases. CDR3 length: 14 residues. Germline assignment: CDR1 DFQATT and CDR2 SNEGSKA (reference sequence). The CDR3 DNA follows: TGCAGGGCTAGCCAGGAGGACAGGAAATACGCGCAGTACTTC. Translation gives CRASQEDRKYAQYF.

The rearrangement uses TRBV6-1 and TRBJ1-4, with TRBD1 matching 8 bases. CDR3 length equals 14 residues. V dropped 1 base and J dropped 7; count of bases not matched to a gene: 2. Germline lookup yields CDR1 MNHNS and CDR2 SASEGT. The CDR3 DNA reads TGTGCCAGCAGTGAAGGGACAGGGTTTGAAAAACTGTTTTTT. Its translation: CASSEGTGFEKLFF.

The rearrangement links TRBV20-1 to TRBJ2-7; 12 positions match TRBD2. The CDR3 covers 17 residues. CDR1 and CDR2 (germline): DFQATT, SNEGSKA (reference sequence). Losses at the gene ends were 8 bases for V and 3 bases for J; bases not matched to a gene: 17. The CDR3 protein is CSPYRLAGVIVHYEQYF. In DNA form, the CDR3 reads TGCAGTCCCTATCGACTAGCGGGAGTGATAGTTCACTACGAGCAGTACTTC.

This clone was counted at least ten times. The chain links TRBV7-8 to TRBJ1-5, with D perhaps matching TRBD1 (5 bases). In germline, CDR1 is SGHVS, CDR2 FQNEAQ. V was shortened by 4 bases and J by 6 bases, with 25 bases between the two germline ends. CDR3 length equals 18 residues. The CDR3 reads CASSSPPGRVLRGQPQHF. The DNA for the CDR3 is TGTGCCAGCAGCTCCCCCCCGGGACGGGTCCTTAGGGGTCAGCCCCAGCATTTT.

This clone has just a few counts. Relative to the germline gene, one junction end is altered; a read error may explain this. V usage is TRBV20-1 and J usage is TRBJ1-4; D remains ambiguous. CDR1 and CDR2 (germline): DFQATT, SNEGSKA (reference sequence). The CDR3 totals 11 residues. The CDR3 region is CSVSANERLFF. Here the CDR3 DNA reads TGCAGTGTAAGTGCTAATGAAAGACTGTTTTTT.

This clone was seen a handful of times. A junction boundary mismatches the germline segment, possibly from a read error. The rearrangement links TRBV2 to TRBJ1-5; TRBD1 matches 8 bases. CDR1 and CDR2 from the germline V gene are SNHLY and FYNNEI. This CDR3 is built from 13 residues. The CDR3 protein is CARSTTGGQHQHF. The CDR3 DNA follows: TGTGCCAGGAGTACCACAGGGGGTCAGCACCAGCATTTT.

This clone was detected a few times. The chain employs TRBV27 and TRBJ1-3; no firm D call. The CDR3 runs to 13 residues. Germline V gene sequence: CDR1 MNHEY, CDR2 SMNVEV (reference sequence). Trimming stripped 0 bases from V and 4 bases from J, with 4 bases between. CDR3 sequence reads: CASSLSQGNTIYF. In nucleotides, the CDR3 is TGTGCCAGCAGTTTATCCCAAGGAAACACCATATATTTT.

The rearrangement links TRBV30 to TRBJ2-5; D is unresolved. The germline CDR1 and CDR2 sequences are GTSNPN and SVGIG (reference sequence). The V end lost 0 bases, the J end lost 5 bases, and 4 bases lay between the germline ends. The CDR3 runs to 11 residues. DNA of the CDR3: TGTGCCTGGAGTGTGTGGGAGACCCAGTACTTC. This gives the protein CAWSVWETQYF.

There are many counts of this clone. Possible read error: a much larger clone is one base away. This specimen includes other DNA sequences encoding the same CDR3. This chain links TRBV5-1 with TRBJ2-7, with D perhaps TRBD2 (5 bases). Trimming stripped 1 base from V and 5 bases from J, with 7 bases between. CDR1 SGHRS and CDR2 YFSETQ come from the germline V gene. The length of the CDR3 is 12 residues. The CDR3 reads CASSLTGNEQYF. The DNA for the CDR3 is TGCGCCAGCAGCTTGACGGGGAACGAGCAGTACTTC.